Presented here are 26 T cell receptor beta chains from one specimen sequenced in a study of identifying expanded T cells in peripheral blood. Here immunoSEQ multiplex PCR was the method, and the copy in TCRdb shows in-frame clones only, minus some. The repertoire holds 60,000 to 80,000 clones, with 90% as singletons. Sequencing was carried out using blood. Receptors were obtained from a person aged 18 to 70 in good health.

The chain couples TRBV6-4 to TRBJ2-6, with D unclear. Germline CDR1 and CDR2: MRHNA and SNTAGT. The ends were cut back, 4 bases at V and 0 bases at J, with 4 bases in the middle. The CDR3 runs 14 residues. CDR3 in amino acids: CASSADSGANVLTF. The CDR3 DNA is TGTGCCAGCAGTGCCGACTCTGGGGCCAACGTCCTGACTTTC.

This clone turned up a few times. V usage is TRBV28 and J usage is TRBJ1-5; D is ambiguous. V was shortened by 5 bases and J by 0 bases, with 2 bases between the two germline ends. In germline, CDR1 is MDHEN, CDR2 SYDVKM. The CDR3 spans 12 residues. The CDR3 region is CASSNSNQPQHF. The CDR3 region has the DNA TGTGCCAGCAGTAATAGCAATCAGCCCCAGCATTTT.

The chain carries TRBV29-1 and TRBJ2-7; 9 bases line up with TRBD1. Germline CDR1 reads SQVTM; CDR2 reads ANQGSEA. The CDR3 runs 15 residues. V lost 1 base and J lost 7; bases outside the gene matches: 11. CDR3 residues: CSVEGLRQGEWEQYF. CDR3 sequence (DNA): TGCAGCGTTGAAGGTCTGCGACAGGGGGAGTGGGAGCAGTACTTC.

This sequence joins TRBV5-1 and TRBJ2-4, with TRBD2 as a possible D gene (7 bases). CDR1 SGHRS and CDR2 YFSETQ come from the germline V gene. V lost 10 bases and J 4 bases, leaving 21 bases between the germline ends. The CDR3 has 15 amino acids. For the CDR3, the DNA is TGCGCCTCCAGCATCGGGGGGCCGGTTAAAAACATTCAGTACTTC. This gives the protein CASSIGGPVKNIQYF.

This sequence joins TRBV7-6 and TRBJ2-7; 8 nucleotides agree with TRBD1. Germline V gene sequence: CDR1 SGHVS, CDR2 FNYEAQ. The CDR3 spans 13 residues. V lost 5 bases and J lost 4; bases outside the gene matches: 4. Written as DNA, the CDR3 is TGTGCCAGCAGCCCCGGGACAGGTTACGAGCAGTACTTC. Its protein is CASSPGTGYEQYF.

Only one count was recorded for this clone. This rearrangement joins TRBV5-1 to TRBJ1-3, with D maybe TRBD1 (5 bases). V lost 2 bases, J lost 0 bases, and 9 bases lay in between. Germline CDR1 and CDR2: SGHRS and YFSETQ. The CDR3 consists of 15 residues. Written as DNA, the CDR3 is TGCGCCAGCAGCTTTCAGGGAAACTCTGGAAACACCATATATTTT. Amino acids: CASSFQGNSGNTIYF.

V gene TRBV7-2 combines with J gene TRBJ2-5, with a possible D match to TRBD2 (6 bases). The CDR3 runs 15 residues. V lost 1 base to trimming and J lost 1 base, with 10 bases between them. Germline V gene sequence: CDR1 SGHTA, CDR2 FQGNSA. The CDR3 protein is CASSLVGGSQETQYF. For the CDR3, the DNA is TGTGCCAGCAGCTTAGTCGGAGGGAGCCAAGAGACCCAGTACTTC.

This clone has only one observation. In the same sample, other DNA sequences code for this CDR3. The V gene is TRBV9, the J gene TRBJ2-3, with unresolved D. Germline V gene data show CDR1 as SGDLS and CDR2 as YYNGEE. CDR3 size: 13 residues. V was shortened by 0 bases and J by 1 base, with 3 bases between the two germline ends. CDR3 residues: CASSVGGTDTQYF. CDR3 DNA: TGTGCCAGCAGCGTAGGGGGCACAGATACGCAGTATTTT.

This chain joins TRBV4-3 and TRBJ2-3; 9 positions agree with TRBD2. V lost 4 bases and J lost 2; bases outside the gene matches: 7. The CDR3 sequence is 16 residues long. Per germline, CDR1 LGHNA and CDR2 YSLEER. CDR3 loop: CASSPWTSVDTDTQYF. The DNA for the CDR3 is TGCGCCAGCAGCCCCTGGACTAGCGTAGACACAGATACGCAGTATTTT.

The table lists this clone with a count of one. The gene calls are TRBV6-4 and TRBJ1-2; D not certain. Germline loops: CDR1 MRHNA, CDR2 SNTAGT. This CDR3 has 13 amino acids. Trimming left V 5 bases short and J 4 bases short, with 11 bases between. The CDR3 nucleotides read TGTGCCAGCAGTAAAACAGAACTCTATGGCTACACCTTC. Its protein product is CASSKTELYGYTF.

Here the CDR3 DNA reads TGTGCCAGCAGCTTTCCGGGACAGGGGGCGCGTGAGGGCACAGATACGCAGTATTTT. It codes for CASSFPGQGAREGTDTQYF. The V and J genes are TRBV7-9 and TRBJ2-3; 12 positions match TRBD1. The CDR3 contains 19 residues. CDR1 and CDR2 from the germline V gene are SEHNR and FQNEAQ (reference sequence). J gave up 1 base and V 3 bases, and 11 bases lay outside the gene matches.

The CDR3 bases are TGCGCCAGCAGCCAAGACGCCACCCTGACTAGGCCCACCGGGACCCAGTACTTC. Residues: CASSQDATLTRPTGTQYF. V usage is TRBV4-3 and J usage is TRBJ2-5, with D perhaps matching TRBD2 (6 bases). CDR3 length: 18 residues. V dropped 0 bases and J dropped 7 bases, with 24 bases sitting between them. Germline assignment: CDR1 LGHNA and CDR2 YSLEER.

CDR3 protein: CASSKACSDRGNYEQYF. In DNA, the CDR3 is TGTGCCAGCAGCAAAGCTTGTTCAGACAGGGGCAACTACGAGCAGTACTTC. The chain couples TRBV21-1 to TRBJ2-7; the table's D call, TRBD1, has no DNA check behind it. TRBV21-1 is a pseudogene locus. This CDR3 has 17 residues.

This chain uses TRBV28 with TRBJ1-5; D gene unclear. The CDR3 length is 12 residues. Germline CDR1 and CDR2: MDHEN and SYDVKM. Trimming stripped 5 bases from V and 6 bases from J, with 8 bases between. Written as DNA, the CDR3 is TGTGCCAGCAGTCCCCTAAGTCAGCCCCAGCATTTT. Translating it yields CASSPLSQPQHF.

The J gene is TRBJ2-2, the V gene TRBV7-2, with D possibly TRBD2 on 5 matching bases. Germline loops: CDR1 SGHTA, CDR2 FQGNSA. Trimming left V 2 bases short and J 6 bases short, with 13 bases between. The CDR3 contains 15 residues. This chain's CDR3 is CASSLKFWESGELFF. CDR3 nucleotides: TGTGCCAGCAGCTTAAAATTTTGGGAGTCCGGGGAGCTGTTTTTT.

This rearrangement joins TRBV11-3 to TRBJ2-3, with unresolved D. Per the germline V gene, CDR1 is SGHNT and CDR2 is YENEEA. Trimming cost V 6 bases and J 2 bases, with 21 bases left between them. The CDR3 covers 17 residues. For the CDR3, the DNA is TGTGCCAGCAGACCAGGAATGGAGAGTTGGGACACAGATACGCAGTATTTT. It codes for CASRPGMESWDTDTQYF.

This chain links TRBV4-3 with TRBJ2-7; no firm D call. This CDR3 region has 16 residues. Germline assignment: CDR1 LGHNA and CDR2 YSLEER. V shed 0 bases and J shed 1 base, with 13 bases lying between them. CDR3: CASSQDWITPSYEQYF. CDR3 coding DNA: TGCGCCAGCAGCCAAGACTGGATAACACCTTCCTACGAGCAGTACTTC.

The chain couples TRBV18 to TRBJ2-1; 9 nucleotides match TRBD1. V shed 3 bases, J shed 4 bases, and the junction held 1 base outside the gene matches. The CDR3 has 14 amino acids. Germline CDR1 KGHSH, CDR2 LQKENI. CDR3: CASSPGTGYNEQFF. Written as DNA, the CDR3 is TGTGCCAGCTCACCCGGGACAGGGTACAATGAGCAGTTCTTC.

This chain connects TRBV18 to TRBJ2-7, with TRBD2 identical over 7 bases. V trimming: 2 bases; J trimming: 1 base; junction bases outside the gene matches: 8. CDR3 length: 16 residues. CDR1 KGHSH and CDR2 LQKENI come from the germline V gene. This CDR3 is CASSPTGGRMSYEQYF. For the CDR3, the DNA is TGTGCCAGCTCACCAACGGGCGGGAGAATGTCCTACGAGCAGTACTTC.

The rearrangement joins TRBV5-4 to TRBJ2-3; D gene unclear. V was cut by 0 bases and J by 4 bases, with 6 bases left in between. From germline, CDR1 is SGHNT and CDR2 YYREEE (reference sequence). This CDR3 is 13 amino acids long. Here the CDR3 DNA reads TGTGCCAGCAGCTTGGCCCCGTCAGATACGCAGTATTTT. It specifies CASSLAPSDTQYF.

V and J are TRBV27 and TRBJ2-1; 11 bases match TRBD2. The CDR3 has 16 amino acids. The V gene's germline CDR1 is MNHEY and CDR2 SMNVEV (reference sequence). The junction had 7 bases not matched to a gene; V was cut back by 0 bases and J by 9 bases. The CDR3 nucleotides read TGTGCCAGCAGTTTATCGAGGAGTCTAGCGGGAGGTGAGCAGTTCTTC. This translates into CASSLSRSLAGGEQFF.

The J gene is TRBJ2-7, the V gene TRBV5-4; 9 positions match TRBD2. The junction had 12 bases not matched to a gene; V was cut back by 4 bases and J by 4 bases. This CDR3 comprises 16 residues. Germline-derived CDR1 and CDR2 are SGHNT and YYREEE (reference sequence). The CDR3, as DNA: TGTGCCAGCAGCCCGGCCCCCCTAGCGGGAAAATACGAGCAGTACTTC. Amino acid sequence: CASSPAPLAGKYEQYF.

The V and J genes are TRBV19 and TRBJ2-1; 7 bases align to TRBD2. CDR1 is LNHDA and CDR2 is SQIVND in the germline V gene (reference sequence). The CDR3 runs 18 residues. V lost 9 bases to trimming and J lost 1 base; unmatched junction nucleotides: 18. The CDR3: CASFMGGSATKSYNEQFF. The DNA for the CDR3 is TGTGCCAGCTTTATGGGAGGGAGTGCTACTAAATCCTACAATGAGCAGTTCTTC. Drawing the rest from reference TRBV19 and TRBJ2-1, the complete variable domain is DGGITQSPKYLFRKEGQNVTLSCEQNLNHDAMYWYRQDPGQGLRLIYYSQIVNDFQKGDIAEGYSVSREKKESFPLTVTSAQKNPTAFYLCASFMGGSATKSYNEQFFGPGTRLTVL.

The chain recombines TRBV4-3 with TRBJ1-2; D gene ambiguous. There are 13 residues in the CDR3. Trimming left V 0 bases short and J 4 bases short, with 6 bases between. Germline loops: CDR1 LGHNA, CDR2 YSLEER. This chain's CDR3 is CASSQDLSYGYTF. The CDR3 bases are TGCGCCAGCAGCCAAGATTTATCCTATGGCTACACCTTC.

The J gene is TRBJ2-5, the V gene TRBV29-1; possible D gene TRBD2, 8 bases. Between the trimmed V and J ends, which lost 4 bases and 0 bases, there was a span of 30 bases. CDR1 SQVTM and CDR2 ANQGSEA come from the germline V gene. This CDR3 region has 20 residues. The CDR3 nucleotides are TGCAGCGTTGTAAAAACAGGGGTGGCAGCGGGGGCCCTGTACCAAGAGACCCAGTACTTC. The encoded protein is CSVVKTGVAAGALYQETQYF.

V is TRBV19 and J is TRBJ2-1; the D is unclear. The V and J ends lost 5 bases and 2 bases respectively, with 13 bases between them. CDR1 is LNHDA, CDR2 SQIVND, per germline (reference sequence). The CDR3 consists of 15 residues. CDR3 sequence: CASSPLGSTYNEQFF. CDR3 nucleotides: TGTGCCAGTAGTCCCTTGGGTTCCACCTACAATGAGCAGTTCTTC.